This TCR beta chain appears in the sequencing data of a study of glioma-infiltrating T cells after dendritic cell vaccination. Overall study context: Dendritic cells derived from monocytes and pulsed with autologous tumor lysate formed the vaccine.

Data came from immunoSEQ multiplex PCR; TCRdb stores just in-frame clones and leaves some out. The data contain approximately 48,000 clones, over 75% of them singletons. Documented time point: after dendritic cell vaccination, including at tumor progression/relapse. Sequences were derived from blood, sampled after dendritic cell vaccination. This clonotype was sampled from a human donor with glioblastoma.

The CDR3 spells CASSVDPFYSGVGEQFF. The CDR3 DNA reads TGTGCCAGCAGCGTAGACCCCTTTTATAGCGGGGTCGGTGAGCAGTTCTTC. The chain has TRBV9 and TRBJ2-1; 8 nucleotides agree with TRBD2. The CDR3 length is 17 residues. Germline assignment: CDR1 SGDLS and CDR2 YYNGEE. Trimming cost V 0 bases and J 9 bases; bases outside gene matches: 14. The full variable domain, with the rest looked up from reference TRBV9 and TRBJ2-1, is DSGVTQTPKHLITATGQRVTLRCSPRSGDLSVYWYQQSLDQGLQFLIQYYNGEERAKGNILERFSAQQFPDLHSELNLSSLELGDSALYFCASSVDPFYSGVGEQFFGPGTRLTVL.